Listed here is a single T cell receptor beta chain. Its specificity is not known. A much larger clone sits a single nucleotide away, making a read error possible. The source of the sample is a study of regulatory T cells in long-lasting Graves disease. To make TCR beta libraries, researchers used iRepertoire HTBI primers and Arm-PCR of CDR3 regions. TCRdb re-derived calls from the multiplex PCR reads in MiXCR, one entry per CDR3 protein. Altogether 600,000 to 650,000 distinct CDR3 sequences are present, approximately 15% being singletons, with the ten largest covering around 18%. Time point meaning: newly diagnosed GD, antithyroid drugs for less than 3 months. PBMC-derived RNA was used for the TCR library. The study, taken as a whole, reports: TRBV28 was favored in persistent disease, as were TRBJ1-2 and TRBJ2-5.

V was cut by 5 bases and J by 0 bases, with 11 bases left in between. CDR3 length: 14 amino acids. This sample also belongs to another study, concerning T cells in Graves' hyperthyroidism and ophthalmopathy. This second study says: Patients were aged 18 to 65, had disease duration under 2 months, and had newly diagnosed hyperthyroidism. When the TCR CDR3 underwent first-round RT-PCR, the HTBI primer set was used.

This sequence was found in a woman in her twenties or thirties with Graves disease. Sequencing was performed on peripheral blood mononuclear cells (PBMCs), taken at new diagnosis, from a patient treated with antithyroid drugs. The rearrangement joins TRBV12-3 or TRBV12-4 to TRBJ2-7, with D tentatively TRBD2 (5 bases). The CDR3 nucleotides are TGTGCCAGCAGTCCTACTAGTGTCTCCTACGAGCAGTACTTC. The encoded protein is CASSPTSVSYEQYF.